This entry describes one T cell receptor beta chain. The table came from immunoSEQ multiplex PCR; TCRdb's copy has only in-frame clones and leaves some out. The sample holds about 170,000 clones, around 79% seen once. These data belong to a study of blood T cell repertoires in COVID-19. Study background: Symptom resolution, clearance, or two negative PCRs marked donors in Cohort 3 as recovered.

Germline loops: CDR1 SGHTA, CDR2 FQGNSA. The J segment lost 1 base and the V segment lost 5 bases, leaving 10 bases of the junction unmatched. The length of the CDR3 is 18 residues. This chain links TRBV7-2 with TRBJ2-6; 8 bases agree with TRBD2. The TCR sequence derives from a woman in her 70s in a cohort exposed to, infected with or recovered from COVID-19 (not recorded which). The source material was PBMCs or T cells enriched from blood (not recorded which). CDR3 amino acids: CASSPDSAGGSGANVLTF. DNA of the CDR3: TGTGCCAGCAGCCCCGATTCGGCGGGAGGTTCTGGGGCCAACGTCCTGACTTTC.